This T cell receptor (beta chain) was captured in a study of shared clonotypes between healthy human individuals (dated by TCRdb to the early 2020s). Broadly, across the study: The cohort included three men and a couple of women between 18 and 49 years of age. The study deeply sequenced blood TCR repertoires of five healthy adults to estimate repertoire size and the extent of clonotype sharing between individuals. Between about 0.85 and 8.9 billion PBMCs per donor were obtained by leukapheresis. For each donor, three plates each were used for CD4 naive and CD4 memory, two plates were used for CD8 naive, and one plate was used for CD8 memory. Different laboratories and diverse techniques were used to prepare libraries and sequence TCR repertoires, to increase sequencing depth and limit assay-specific biases. The full study reports these points: Approximately 5% of naive CD4, 3.5% of naive CD8, roughly 2.4% of memory CD4, and 0.4% of memory CD8 clonotypes were shared across a few donors. Based on pairwise subsampling, the degree of clonotype sharing among donors was expected to be affected by sequencing depth. Compared with non-shared clonotypes, clonotypes shared by all four sorted-subset donors had higher generation probabilities. Only blood was sampled, and tissue TCR repertoires likely differ from those in blood. The small number of donors limited the genetic and exposure-history diversity represented. Even with the large sequencing depth, rarefaction of the sorted-subset datasets indicated that sequencing was incomplete. Naive subsets generally had larger estimated clonotype richness than memory subsets.

The donors were healthy, HIV-negative adults who had no recently reported acute infections or vaccinations. Every donor was a Caucasian adult living in Nashville, Tennessee, USA. Magnetic negative selection was used to enrich CD4+ T cells, after which naive cells were positively selected on CD45RA and the negative fraction became the memory subset. After blood collection by leukapheresis, PBMCs were isolated using Ficoll-Histopaque density gradient centrifugation and then cryopreserved in the vapor phase of liquid nitrogen. Analytical flow cytometry was used to check the purity and quantity of each magnetically sorted T cell population. Genomic DNA was isolated from every sorted fraction and measured by UV absorbance on a Nanodrop 2000c. TCR CDR3 regions were amplified from genomic DNA by multiplex PCR using the deep immunoSEQ assay. Extracted genomic DNA from each cell subset was spread evenly across all wells of several immunoSEQ 96-well plates, with each plate serving as a replicate. Each replicate PCR for sorted subsets received roughly 0.2 ug genomic DNA, equal to about 30,000 T cell genomes. The purified libraries were quantified using a Qubit 3.0 fluorometer, sized with a Bioanalyzer 2100, and then quantified again using the KAPA Library Quantification kit. Every immunoSEQ 96-well plate was sequenced on a dedicated single-read 150-cycle Illumina NextSeq 550 flow cell. From the authors' description of their analysis: Because the immunoSEQ output held only junctional sequences and lacked quality scores, the filtering could not match the filtering applied to full-length reads. Sequences were annotated with PyIR, a Python wrapper for IgBLAST v1.9, using IMGT germline references to assign V/J genes and CDR3. Reads with weak V/J assignments (E-value above 1e-6), missing CDR3, stop codons, out-of-frame junctions, or ambiguous translated residues were removed. A V3J clonotype was defined by an identical inferred V gene, J gene, and CDR3 amino acid sequence. The percentage overlap between two repertoires was calculated by dividing the number of shared unique clonotypes by the size of the smaller repertoire. Repertoire richness was assessed with RTK rarefaction, the Chao1 estimator, and Recon v2.1 estimates of unobserved clonotypes. OLGA was used to compute generation probabilities for all TCRbeta clonotypes that the gDNA method yielded from several donors. Imported from immuneACCESS, the table was reduced by TCRdb to in-frame sequences with V and J called. These copies leave out some clones; in studies compared against another copy, an unresolved V gene accounts for under half, and the cause of the remainder is not known. V, J and clone size are those of that table, while D and trimming were read from the DNA. This sample has around 2.3 million clones in its table, and approximately 94% of those were observed once. The ten largest clones capture roughly 0.13% of the sample.

Comment on this clone: The antigen it recognizes is unknown. Base qualities are missing; no much larger clone stands one base away.

The CDR3 measures 15 amino acids from cysteine to phenylalanine. Only the CDR3 part of the read is kept: 45 bases, read in frame from the first base. The germline ends are 19 bases apart after V is trimmed by 6 bases and J by 5 bases. Sequences MDHEN (CDR1) and SYDVKM (CDR2) are obtained from the germline V gene. The material sequenced was naive CD4+ T cells sorted from blood. The sample's cell subset or site label, decoded: CD45RA+ positively selected. This receptor chain uses TRBV28 and TRBJ2-5; TRBD1 is a weak D gene call, 5 bases matching. This TCR was recovered from a man aged 18 to 30 in good health. The nucleotide sequence is TGTGCCAGCAGCCACACAGGTGGGATAGGTGAGACCCAGTACTTC. The translation is CASSHTGGIGETQYF. Supplemented by the reference TRBV28 and TRBJ2-5 proteins around the CDR3, the complete variable domain is DVKVTQSSRYLVKRTGEKVFLECVQDMDHENMFWYRQDPGLGLRLIYFSYDVKMKEKGDIPEGYSVSREKKERFSLILESASTNQTSMYLCASSHTGGIGETQYFGPGTRLLVL.